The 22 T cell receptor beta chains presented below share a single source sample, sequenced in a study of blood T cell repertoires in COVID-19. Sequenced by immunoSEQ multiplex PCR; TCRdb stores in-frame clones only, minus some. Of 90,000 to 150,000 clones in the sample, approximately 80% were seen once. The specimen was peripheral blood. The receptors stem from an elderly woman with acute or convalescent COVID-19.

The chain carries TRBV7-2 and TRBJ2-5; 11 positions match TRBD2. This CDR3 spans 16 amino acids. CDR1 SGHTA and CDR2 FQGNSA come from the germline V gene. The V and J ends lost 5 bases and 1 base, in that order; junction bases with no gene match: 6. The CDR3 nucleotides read TGTGCCAGCAGCCCCGGGACTAGCGGAGTCCAAGAGACCCAGTACTTC. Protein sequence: CASSPGTSGVQETQYF.

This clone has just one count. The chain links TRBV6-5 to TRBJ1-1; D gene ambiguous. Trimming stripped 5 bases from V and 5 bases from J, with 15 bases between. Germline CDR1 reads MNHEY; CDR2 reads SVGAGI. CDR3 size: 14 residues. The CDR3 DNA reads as TGTGCCAGCAGTCGAGGACGGGAGATGACTGAAGCTTTCTTT. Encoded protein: CASSRGREMTEAFF.

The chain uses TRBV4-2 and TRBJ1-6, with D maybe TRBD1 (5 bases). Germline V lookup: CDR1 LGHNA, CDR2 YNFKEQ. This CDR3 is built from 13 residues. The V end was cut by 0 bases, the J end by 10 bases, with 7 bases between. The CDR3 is CASSQDRGSPLHF. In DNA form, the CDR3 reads TGTGCCAGCAGCCAAGATAGGGGATCACCCCTCCACTTT.

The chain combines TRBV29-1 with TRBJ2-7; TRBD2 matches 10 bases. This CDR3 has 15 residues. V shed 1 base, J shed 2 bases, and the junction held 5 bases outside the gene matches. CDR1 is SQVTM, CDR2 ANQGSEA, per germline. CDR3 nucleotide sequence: TGCAGCGTTGAAGGCGCTAGCGGGGGAACCTACGAGCAGTACTTC. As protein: CSVEGASGGTYEQYF.

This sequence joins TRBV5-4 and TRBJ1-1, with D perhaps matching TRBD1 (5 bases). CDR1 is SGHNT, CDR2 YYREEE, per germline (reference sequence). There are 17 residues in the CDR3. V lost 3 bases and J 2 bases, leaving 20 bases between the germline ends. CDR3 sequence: CASSSAGISVRNTEAFF. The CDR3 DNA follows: TGTGCCAGCAGCTCAGCAGGGATTTCGGTTAGAAACACTGAAGCTTTCTTT.

The CDR3 region has the DNA TGTGCCAGCAGTTGGACAGTTCCTGGAAACACCATATATTTT. This sequence encodes CASSWTVPGNTIYF. The rearrangement links TRBV28 to TRBJ1-3, with a possible D match to TRBD1 (6 bases). Germline V gene sequence: CDR1 MDHEN, CDR2 SYDVKM. Trimming shortened V by 4 bases and J by 2 bases, and 9 bases separated the two germline ends. The CDR3 is made up of 14 amino acids.

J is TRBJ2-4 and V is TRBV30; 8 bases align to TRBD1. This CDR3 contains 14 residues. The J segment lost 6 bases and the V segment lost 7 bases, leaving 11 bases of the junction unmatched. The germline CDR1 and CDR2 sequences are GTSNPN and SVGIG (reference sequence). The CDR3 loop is CAFKLLDRGNIQYF. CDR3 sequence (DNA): TGTGCCTTCAAGCTTCTCGACAGGGGAAACATTCAGTACTTC.

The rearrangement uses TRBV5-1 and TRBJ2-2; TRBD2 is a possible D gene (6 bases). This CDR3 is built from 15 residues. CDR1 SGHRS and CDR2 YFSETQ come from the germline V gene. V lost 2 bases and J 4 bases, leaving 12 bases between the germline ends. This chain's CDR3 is CASSLGGTSTGELFF. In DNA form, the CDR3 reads TGCGCCAGCAGCTTAGGCGGGACCTCCACCGGGGAGCTGTTTTTT.

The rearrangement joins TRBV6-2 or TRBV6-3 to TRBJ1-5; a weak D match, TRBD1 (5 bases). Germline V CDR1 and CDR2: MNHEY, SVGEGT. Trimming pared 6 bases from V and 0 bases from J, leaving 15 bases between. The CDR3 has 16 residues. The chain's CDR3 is CASSGGTWYSNQPQHF. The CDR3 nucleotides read TGTGCCAGCAGCGGGGGGACGTGGTATAGCAATCAGCCCCAGCATTTT.

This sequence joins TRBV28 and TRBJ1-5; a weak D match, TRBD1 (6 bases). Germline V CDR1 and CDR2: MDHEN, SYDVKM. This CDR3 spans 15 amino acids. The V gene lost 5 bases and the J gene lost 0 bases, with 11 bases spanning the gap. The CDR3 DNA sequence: TGTGCCAGCAGTCCGGGACAATATAGCAATCAGCCCCAGCATTTT. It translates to CASSPGQYSNQPQHF.

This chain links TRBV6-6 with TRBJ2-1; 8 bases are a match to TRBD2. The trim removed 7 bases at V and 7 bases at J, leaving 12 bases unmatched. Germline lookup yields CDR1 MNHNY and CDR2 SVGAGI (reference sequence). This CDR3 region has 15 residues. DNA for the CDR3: TGTGCCAGCATCACCCATAGCGGGATTATGAATGAGCAGTTCTTC. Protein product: CASITHSGIMNEQFF.

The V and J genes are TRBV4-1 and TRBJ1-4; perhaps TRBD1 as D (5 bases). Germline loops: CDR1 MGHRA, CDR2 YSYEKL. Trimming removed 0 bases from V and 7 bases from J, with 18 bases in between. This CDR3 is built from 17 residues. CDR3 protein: CASSQDGSAGLGEKLFF. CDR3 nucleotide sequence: TGCGCCAGCAGCCAAGATGGTTCGGCAGGGTTAGGTGAAAAACTGTTTTTT.

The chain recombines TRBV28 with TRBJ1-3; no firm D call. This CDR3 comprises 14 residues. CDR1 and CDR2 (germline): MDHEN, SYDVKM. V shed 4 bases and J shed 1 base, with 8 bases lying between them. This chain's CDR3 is CASSSSGSGNTIYF. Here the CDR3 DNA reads TGTGCCAGCAGTTCCTCGGGGTCTGGAAACACCATATATTTT. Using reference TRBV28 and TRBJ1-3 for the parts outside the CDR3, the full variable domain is DVKVTQSSRYLVKRTGEKVFLECVQDMDHENMFWYRQDPGLGLRLIYFSYDVKMKEKGDIPEGYSVSREKKERFSLILESASTNQTSMYLCASSSSGSGNTIYFGEGSWLTVV.

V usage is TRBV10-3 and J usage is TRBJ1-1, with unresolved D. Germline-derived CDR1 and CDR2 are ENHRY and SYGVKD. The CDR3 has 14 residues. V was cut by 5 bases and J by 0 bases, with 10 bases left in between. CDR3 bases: TGTGCCATCAGTAACATATACATGAACACTGAAGCTTTCTTT. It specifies CAISNIYMNTEAFF.

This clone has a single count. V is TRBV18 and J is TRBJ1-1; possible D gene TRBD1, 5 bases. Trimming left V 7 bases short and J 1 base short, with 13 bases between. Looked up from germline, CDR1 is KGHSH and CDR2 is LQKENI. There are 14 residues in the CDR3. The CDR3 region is CASFPGLQNTEAFF. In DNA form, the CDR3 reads TGTGCCAGCTTCCCGGGACTCCAGAACACTGAAGCTTTCTTT.

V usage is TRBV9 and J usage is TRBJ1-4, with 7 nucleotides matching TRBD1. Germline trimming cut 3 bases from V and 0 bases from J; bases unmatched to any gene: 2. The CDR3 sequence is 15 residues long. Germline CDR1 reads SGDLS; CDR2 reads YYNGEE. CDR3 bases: TGTGCCAGCAGCGGCCAGGGGGCAACTAATGAAAAACTGTTTTTT. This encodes CASSGQGATNEKLFF.

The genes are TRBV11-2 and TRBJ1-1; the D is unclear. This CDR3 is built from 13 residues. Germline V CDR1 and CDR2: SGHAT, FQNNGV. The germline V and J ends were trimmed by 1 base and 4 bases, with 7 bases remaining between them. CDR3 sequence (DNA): TGTGCCAGCAGCTTAGGTCGGGTCACTGAAGCTTTCTTT. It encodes CASSLGRVTEAFF.

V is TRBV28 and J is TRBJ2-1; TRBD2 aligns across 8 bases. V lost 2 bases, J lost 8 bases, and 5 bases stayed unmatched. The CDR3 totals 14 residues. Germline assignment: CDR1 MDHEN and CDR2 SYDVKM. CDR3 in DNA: TGTGCCAGCAGTTTAATGGCGGGAGGCGATGAGCAGTTCTTC. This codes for CASSLMAGGDEQFF.

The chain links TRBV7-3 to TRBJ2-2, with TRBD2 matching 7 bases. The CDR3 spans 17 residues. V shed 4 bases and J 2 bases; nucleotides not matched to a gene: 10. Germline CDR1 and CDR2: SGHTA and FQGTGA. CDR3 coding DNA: TGTGCCAGCAGCTCCCTGGGGGGGGGTGGTAACACCGGGGAGCTGTTTTTT. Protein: CASSSLGGGGNTGELFF.

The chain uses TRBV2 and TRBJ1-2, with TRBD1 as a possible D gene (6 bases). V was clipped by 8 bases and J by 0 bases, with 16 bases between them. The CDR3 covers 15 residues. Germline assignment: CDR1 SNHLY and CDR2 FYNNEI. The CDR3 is CASRIGGGANYGYTF. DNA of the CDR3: TGTGCCAGCCGAATTGGGGGGGGCGCTAACTATGGCTACACCTTC.

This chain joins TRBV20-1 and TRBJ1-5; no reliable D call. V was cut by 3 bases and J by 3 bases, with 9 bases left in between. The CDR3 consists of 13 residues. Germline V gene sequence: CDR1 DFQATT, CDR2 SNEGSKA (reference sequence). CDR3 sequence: CSASSQLNQPQHF. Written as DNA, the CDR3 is TGCAGTGCTAGTTCACAGCTCAATCAGCCCCAGCATTTT.

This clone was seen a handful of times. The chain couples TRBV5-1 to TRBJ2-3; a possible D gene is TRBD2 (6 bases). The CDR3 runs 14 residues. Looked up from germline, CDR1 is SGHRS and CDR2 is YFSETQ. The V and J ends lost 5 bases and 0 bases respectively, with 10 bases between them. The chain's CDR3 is CASRSGGSTDTQYF. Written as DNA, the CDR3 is TGCGCCAGCAGAAGTGGGGGGAGCACAGATACGCAGTATTTT.